The rows below give T cell receptor beta chains drawn from one sample of a study of beta chain features in type 1 diabetes. TCRdb's table, derived via immunoSEQ multiplex PCR, lists solely in-frame clones and lacks some. Here the sample spans about 900,000 clones, roughly 17% being singletons. Sequencing was carried out using naive CD4+ T cells from blood. The receptor source for this set is a woman between 18 and 29 years old in good health. Both conserved end residues are part of each CDR3. The D gene is left open where the match is weak. Not all rows give a size; the values are once, few, many and, for expanded clones, a class.

clone_size: NA
j_call: TRBJ1-4
d_call: NA
v_call: TRBV10-3
cdr3_nt: TGTGCCAGCAGTTACCAACGGGGAATTGAAAAACTGTTTTTT
cdr3_aa: CASSYQRGIEKLFF

clone_size: NA
j_call: TRBJ2-7
d_call: NA
v_call: TRBV2
cdr3_nt: TGTGCCAGCAGTGAAAAGGGGGTCGAGTCCAGTAGGCCTCCCGAGCAGTACTTC
cdr3_aa: CASSEKGVESSRPPEQYF

clone_size: NA
j_call: TRBJ2-6
d_call: NA
v_call: TRBV4-2
cdr3_nt: TGTGCCAGCAGCCAAGAGTCGGGCTCTGGGGCCAACGTCCTGACTTTC
cdr3_aa: CASSQESGSGANVLTF

clone_size: NA
j_call: TRBJ2-1
d_call: TRBD1
v_call: TRBV7-2
cdr3_nt: TGTGCCAGCAGCTTCGGACAGGGCTCCTACAATGAGCAGTTCTTC
cdr3_aa: CASSFGQGSYNEQFF

clone_size: NA
j_call: TRBJ2-7
d_call: NA
v_call: TRBV7-2
cdr3_nt: TGTGCCAGCAGCTTAGGACTAGTAGGGCAGTACTTC
cdr3_aa: CASSLGLVGQYF

clone_size: few
j_call: TRBJ2-7
d_call: NA
v_call: TRBV6-1
cdr3_nt: TGTGCCAGCAGTGAATTCGTGGGGAAGACCTACGAGCAGTACTTC
cdr3_aa: CASSEFVGKTYEQYF

clone_size: NA
j_call: TRBJ1-5
d_call: NA
v_call: TRBV11-2
cdr3_nt: TGTGCCAGCAGCCTGAACCACCCGAATCAGCCCCAGCATTTT
cdr3_aa: CASSLNHPNQPQHF

clone_size: NA
j_call: TRBJ2-3
d_call: NA
v_call: TRBV7-3
cdr3_nt: TGTGCCAGCAGCTTATTTCTGGGAGAGGATACGCAGTATTTT
cdr3_aa: CASSLFLGEDTQYF

clone_size: few
j_call: TRBJ2-3
d_call: NA
v_call: TRBV18
cdr3_nt: TGTGCCAGCTCACGCGTGGGAGGCTCAGATACGCAGTATTTT
cdr3_aa: CASSRVGGSDTQYF

clone_size: few
j_call: TRBJ1-5
d_call: NA
v_call: TRBV19
cdr3_nt: TGTGCCAGTATGAAGGGCGGCAATCAGCCCCAGCATTTT
cdr3_aa: CASMKGGNQPQHF

clone_size: NA
j_call: TRBJ1-3
d_call: TRBD1
v_call: TRBV9
cdr3_nt: TGTGCCAGCAGCGTGAGACAGGGACAGAGCTCTGGAAACACCATATATTTT
cdr3_aa: CASSVRQGQSSGNTIYF

clone_size: NA
j_call: TRBJ1-1
d_call: NA
v_call: TRBV7-9
cdr3_nt: TGTGCCAGCAGCTTCCCATTCGTGGGCACTGAAGCTTTCTTT
cdr3_aa: CASSFPFVGTEAFF

clone_size: NA
j_call: TRBJ2-5
d_call: TRBD2
v_call: TRBV27
cdr3_nt: TGTGCCAGCAGGAGACTAGCGGGAGAGACCCAGTACTTC
cdr3_aa: CASRRLAGETQYF

clone_size: NA
j_call: TRBJ2-5
d_call: NA
v_call: TRBV6-5
cdr3_nt: TGTGCCAGCAGCAAATCCACGAGGGAGGCGACCCAGTACTTC
cdr3_aa: CASSKSTREATQYF

clone_size: NA
j_call: TRBJ2-7
d_call: TRBD2
v_call: TRBV6-1
cdr3_nt: TGTGCCAGCATTTCCGGACTAGCGGGGTCCTACGAGCAGTACTTC
cdr3_aa: CASISGLAGSYEQYF

clone_size: NA
j_call: TRBJ2-6
d_call: TRBD1
v_call: TRBV5-6
cdr3_nt: TGTGCCAGCAGCTCGACAGGGGGGCCCCTCTCTGGGGCCAACGTCCTGACTTTC
cdr3_aa: CASSSTGGPLSGANVLTF

clone_size: NA
j_call: TRBJ1-2
d_call: TRBD1
v_call: TRBV12-5
cdr3_nt: TGTGCTAGTGGTTTGGTAGTCGCAGGGGGAGGCTATGGCTACACCTTC
cdr3_aa: CASGLVVAGGGYGYTF

clone_size: NA
j_call: TRBJ2-7
d_call: TRBD1
v_call: TRBV28
cdr3_nt: TGTGCCAGTATCAACAGGGGCCCCTACGAGCAGTACTTC
cdr3_aa: CASINRGPYEQYF